A single sample gave rise to the 27 T cell receptor beta chains below, sequenced in a study of T cell responses to AZD1222 COVID-19 vaccine. Produced via immunoSEQ multiplex PCR; TCRdb's table is partial and in-frame only. This table holds tens of thousands of clones, 85% to 95% found once. The source material was peripheral blood, sampled on day 0 of MenACWY control vaccination. Receptor source: an adult in good health.

J is TRBJ1-1 and V is TRBV30; D remains unclear. The CDR3 is 14 residues long. V was trimmed by 3 bases and J by 1 base, leaving 12 bases between them. The germline CDR1 and CDR2 sequences are GTSNPN and SVGIG (reference sequence). This CDR3 reads CAWSEERTNTEAFF. The DNA of the CDR3 is TGTGCCTGGAGCGAGGAGCGAACGAACACTGAAGCTTTCTTT.

The chain joins TRBV6-1 to TRBJ1-2; weak D call: TRBD1 (5 bases). The CDR3 is 15 amino acids. Trimming pared 0 bases from V and 0 bases from J, leaving 8 bases between. CDR1 and CDR2 (germline): MNHNS, SASEGT. The CDR3 region has the DNA TGTGCCAGCAGTGAAGCACCGGGGGCTAACTATGGCTACACCTTC. Amino acid sequence: CASSEAPGANYGYTF.

The V gene is TRBV27, the J gene TRBJ2-7; 8 bases fit TRBD1. This CDR3 contains 14 residues. CDR1 and CDR2 (germline): MNHEY, SMNVEV (reference sequence). V dropped 5 bases and J dropped 2; count of bases not matched to a gene: 5. The CDR3 region is CASSRDRTTYEQYF. CDR3 in DNA: TGTGCCAGCAGTAGGGACAGGACAACCTACGAGCAGTACTTC.

This chain links TRBV7-3 with TRBJ2-1; tentatively, D is TRBD1 or TRBD2 (5 bases each). This CDR3 comprises 15 residues. V dropped 5 bases and J dropped 7 bases, with 18 bases sitting between them. Germline V gives CDR1 SGHTA, CDR2 FQGTGA. The CDR3 bases are TGTGCCAGCAGCCAAGCCGGGACCACCAGGAATGAGCAGTTCTTC. Its protein is CASSQAGTTRNEQFF.

This chain connects TRBV19 to TRBJ2-1, with D uncertain. V gave up 1 base and J gave up 3 bases, with 4 bases separating them. The CDR3 runs to 13 residues. Looked up from germline, CDR1 is LNHDA and CDR2 is SQIVND (reference sequence). DNA of the CDR3: TGTGCCAGTAGTATAGCCGGCTACAATGAGCAGTTCTTC. It translates to CASSIAGYNEQFF.

The V call is TRBV7-9, the J call TRBJ2-1; 9 bases map to TRBD2. Germline V gene lookup returns CDR1 SEHNR and CDR2 FQNEAQ (reference sequence). J gave up 10 bases and V 3 bases, and 7 bases lay outside the gene matches. The CDR3 spans 14 residues. As DNA, the CDR3 is TGTGCCAGCAGCTTTGTCCTAGCGGGATCGGAGCAGTTCTTC. It yields the protein CASSFVLAGSEQFF.

V is TRBV2 and J is TRBJ2-1; D is ambiguous. Germline CDR1 and CDR2: SNHLY and FYNNEI. Between the trimmed V and J ends, which lost 7 bases and 5 bases, there was a span of 12 bases. This CDR3 spans 13 amino acids. The CDR3 spells CASILRIDNEQFF. CDR3 DNA: TGTGCCAGCATACTGAGGATAGACAATGAGCAGTTCTTC.

V and J are TRBV19 and TRBJ1-1; TRBD1 matches 8 bases. The CDR3 loop spans 15 amino acids. Germline V gives CDR1 LNHDA, CDR2 SQIVND (reference sequence). V lost 7 bases to trimming and J lost 5 bases; unmatched junction nucleotides: 12. The CDR3 region has the DNA TGTGCCAGTACCCACCGACAGGGGAAAAGGACTGAAGCTTTCTTT. It specifies CASTHRQGKRTEAFF.

The V gene is TRBV9, the J gene TRBJ1-5; 8 positions agree with TRBD1. There are 14 residues in the CDR3. Germline lookup yields CDR1 SGDLS and CDR2 YYNGEE. With V trimmed by 4 bases and J by 2 bases, 2 bases remained unmatched. DNA for the CDR3: TGTGCCAGCAGCCCGACAGGGGGCAATCAGCCCCAGCATTTT. This gives the protein CASSPTGGNQPQHF.

The table lists this clone with a few counts. V and J are TRBV14 and TRBJ2-1; D gene uncertain. In germline, CDR1 is SGHDN, CDR2 FVKESK. The ends were cut back, 3 bases at V and 1 base at J, with 13 bases in the middle. CDR3 length: 16 amino acids. The CDR3 protein is CASSHELRPSYNEQFF. The CDR3, as DNA: TGTGCCAGCAGCCATGAGCTTAGACCATCCTACAATGAGCAGTTCTTC.

The chain recombines TRBV18 with TRBJ1-1; 7 bases line up with TRBD1. V was clipped by 1 base and J by 1 base; unmatched bases: 0. Germline V lookup: CDR1 KGHSH, CDR2 LQKENI. The CDR3 consists of 14 residues. The chain's CDR3 is CASSPRTGNTEAFF. The CDR3 DNA is TGTGCCAGCTCACCACGGACAGGGAACACTGAAGCTTTCTTT.

The CDR3 nucleotides are TGTGGGGACGACCCTTATGACTATGGCTACACCTTC. Protein sequence: CGDDPYDYGYTF. V and J are TRBV5-4 and TRBJ1-2; D is possibly TRBD1 (5 bases). This CDR3 contains 12 residues. Germline loops: CDR1 SGHNT, CDR2 YYREEE (reference sequence).

The V call is TRBV3-1 (or the pseudogene TRBV3-2), the J call TRBJ1-1, with D perhaps matching TRBD1 (6 bases). Germline values: CDR1 LGHDT, CDR2 YNNKEL (reference sequence). V was pared by 0 bases and J by 6 bases, with 20 bases between. This CDR3 has 17 residues. For the CDR3, the DNA is TGTGCCAGCAGCCAAGATAGTCCAGGGGACCTGTGGGCTGAAGCTTTCTTT. This encodes CASSQDSPGDLWAEAFF.

The V call is TRBV2, the J call TRBJ2-7, with D possibly matching TRBD2 (5 bases). V was cut by 6 bases and J by 3 bases, with 12 bases left in between. The CDR3 spans 13 residues. The V gene's germline CDR1 is SNHLY and CDR2 FYNNEI. CDR3 sequence (DNA): TGTGCCAGCAGCCCTGGGGAGCACTACGAGCAGTACTTC. Its protein is CASSPGEHYEQYF.

In nucleotides, the CDR3 is TGTGCCAGCAGCTTGTCTGACCTGACTTTC. Protein: CASSLSDLTF. The rearrangement links TRBV5-8 to TRBJ2-6; D is undetermined. Trimming left V 1 base short and J 15 bases short, with 5 bases between. Germline CDR1 reads SGHTS; CDR2 reads YDEGEE. The CDR3 sequence is 10 residues long.

The chain joins TRBV19 to TRBJ2-5; D is possibly TRBD1 or TRBD2 (6 bases each). V was clipped by 5 bases and J by 7 bases, with 20 bases between them. Looked up from germline, CDR1 is LNHDA and CDR2 is SQIVND (reference sequence). The CDR3 consists of 15 residues. CDR3 sequence (DNA): TGTGCCAGTAGTCAGGGACAAGGGACTGGGGGGACCCAGTACTTC. It translates to CASSQGQGTGGTQYF.

This chain uses TRBV6-5 with TRBJ1-4; D remains unclear. The CDR3 is 15 residues long. The V gene's germline CDR1 is MNHEY and CDR2 SVGAGI. V dropped 0 bases and J dropped 8 bases, with 13 bases sitting between them. CDR3 in DNA: TGTGCCAGCAGTTACTCGAGTACTAGTAAGGAAAAACTGTTTTTT. The encoded protein is CASSYSSTSKEKLFF.

This clone appeared a single time. This chain connects TRBV12-3 or TRBV12-4 to TRBJ1-2; a possible D gene is TRBD1 (6 bases). Trimming shortened V by 5 bases and J by 7 bases, and 14 bases separated the two germline ends. The length of the CDR3 is 13 residues. The CDR3 is CASSPTQGSGYTF. DNA for the CDR3: TGTGCCAGCAGTCCCACACAGGGTTCTGGCTACACCTTC.

The rearrangement uses TRBV7-9 and TRBJ1-4, with D tentatively TRBD1 (6 bases). The V end was cut by 3 bases, the J end by 0 bases, with 11 bases between. Germline lookup yields CDR1 SEHNR and CDR2 FQNEAQ (reference sequence). The CDR3 contains 16 residues. In DNA, the CDR3 is TGTGCCAGCAGCTTGGACGGACAGTCAACTAATGAAAAACTGTTTTTT. This codes for CASSLDGQSTNEKLFF.

The V and J genes are TRBV2 and TRBJ2-7, with D possibly TRBD1 on 5 matching bases. The CDR3 runs 14 residues. Deletions cut 8 bases from V and 0 bases from J, with 14 bases between. Per germline, CDR1 SNHLY and CDR2 FYNNEI. CDR3 in amino acids: CASGFRGSSYEQYF. The CDR3 DNA reads as TGTGCCAGCGGGTTTAGGGGAAGCTCCTACGAGCAGTACTTC.

The chain has TRBV7-6 and TRBJ2-3; 11 bases align to TRBD2. The ends lost 3 bases at V and 4 bases at J; junction bases unmatched: 6. The CDR3 spans 16 residues. The germline V gene has CDR1 SGHVS and CDR2 FNYEAQ. The CDR3 here is CASSFVAGGVSDTQYF. CDR3 DNA: TGTGCCAGCAGCTTTGTAGCGGGAGGGGTGTCAGATACGCAGTATTTT.

The chain employs TRBV7-8 and TRBJ1-6; tentative D call: TRBD1 (5 bases). CDR1 and CDR2 (germline): SGHVS, FQNEAQ. This CDR3 spans 15 amino acids. V gave up 4 bases and J gave up 0 bases, with 7 bases separating them. CDR3 sequence (DNA): TGTGCCAGCAGCTCGGACAACTCCTATAATTCACCCCTCCACTTT. It specifies CASSSDNSYNSPLHF.

The genes are TRBV7-2 and TRBJ2-1; 7 bases agree with TRBD2. J gave up 4 bases and V 3 bases, and 3 bases lay outside the gene matches. Germline-derived CDR1 and CDR2 are SGHTA and FQGNSA. The CDR3 runs to 14 residues. DNA of the CDR3: TGTGCCAGCAGCTTCTTGCGGGGGTACAATGAGCAGTTCTTC. Translated, it gives CASSFLRGYNEQFF.

This clone was observed once. This rearrangement joins TRBV7-3 to TRBJ2-5; D ambiguous. Germline V lookup: CDR1 SGHTA, CDR2 FQGTGA. CDR3 size: 15 residues. Trimming removed 0 bases from V and 1 base from J, with 9 bases in between. CDR3 nucleotides: TGTGCCAGCAGCTTAACCCGGACCTCCCAAGAGACCCAGTACTTC. Protein sequence: CASSLTRTSQETQYF.

The rearrangement links TRBV6-1 to TRBJ2-5; no clear D gene. Trimming cost V 1 base and J 4 bases, with 4 bases left between them. The CDR3 has 12 residues. Germline loops: CDR1 MNHNS, CDR2 SASEGT. The CDR3 sequence is CASSEVGETQYF. The DNA of the CDR3 is TGTGCCAGCAGTGAAGTCGGAGAGACCCAGTACTTC.

The chain has TRBV19 and TRBJ2-3; D might be TRBD2 (5 bases). The germline gives CDR1 LNHDA, CDR2 SQIVND (reference sequence). This CDR3 spans 13 amino acids. Trimming removed 11 bases from V and 5 bases from J, with 17 bases in between. CDR3 amino acids: CACREGSGDTQYF. CDR3 nucleotide sequence: TGTGCCTGCCGCGAAGGGAGCGGAGATACGCAGTATTTT.

The chain couples TRBV11-2 to TRBJ1-1; D is uncertain. The germline CDR1 and CDR2 sequences are SGHAT and FQNNGV. Trimming took 5 bases from V and 4 from J, leaving 11 bases between them. CDR3 size: 13 residues. CDR3 amino acids: CASSLTQFTEAFF. CDR3 DNA: TGTGCCAGCAGCCTAACCCAATTCACTGAAGCTTTCTTT.